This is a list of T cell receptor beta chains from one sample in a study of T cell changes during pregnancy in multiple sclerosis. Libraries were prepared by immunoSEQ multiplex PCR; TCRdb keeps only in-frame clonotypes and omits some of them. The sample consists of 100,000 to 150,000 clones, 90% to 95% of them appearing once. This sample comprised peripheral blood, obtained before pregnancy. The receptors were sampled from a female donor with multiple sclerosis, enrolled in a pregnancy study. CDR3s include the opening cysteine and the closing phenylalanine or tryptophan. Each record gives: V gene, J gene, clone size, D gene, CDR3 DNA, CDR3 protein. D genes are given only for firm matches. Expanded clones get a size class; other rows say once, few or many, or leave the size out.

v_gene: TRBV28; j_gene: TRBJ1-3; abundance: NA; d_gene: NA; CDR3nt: TGTGCCAGCAGTTTATCGGGGGGGGTTGTAGGAAACACCATATATTTT; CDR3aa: CASSLSGGVVGNTIYF
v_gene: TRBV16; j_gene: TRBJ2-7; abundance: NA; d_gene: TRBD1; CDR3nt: TGTGCCAGCAGCAAGCCGGGACAGGGGGCGAGGGAGCAGTACTTC; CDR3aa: CASSKPGQGAREQYF
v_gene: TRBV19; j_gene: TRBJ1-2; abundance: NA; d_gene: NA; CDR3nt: TGTGCCAGTAGTGGGGGGAGTTGGTATGGCTACACCTTC; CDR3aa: CASSGGSWYGYTF
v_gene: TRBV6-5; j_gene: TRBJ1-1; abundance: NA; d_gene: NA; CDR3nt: TGTGCCAGCACCCTCGGACACTTGAACACTGAAGCTTTCTTT; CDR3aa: CASTLGHLNTEAFF
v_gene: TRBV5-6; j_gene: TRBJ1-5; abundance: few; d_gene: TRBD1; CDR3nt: TGTGCCAGCAGCTACGGGACAGCAAATCAGCCCCAGCATTTT; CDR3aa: CASSYGTANQPQHF
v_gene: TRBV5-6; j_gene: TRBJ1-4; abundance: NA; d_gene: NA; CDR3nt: TGTGCCAGCACCAAGGGGGGGGCTGTCCTAAATGAAAAACTGTTTTTT; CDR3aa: CASTKGGAVLNEKLFF
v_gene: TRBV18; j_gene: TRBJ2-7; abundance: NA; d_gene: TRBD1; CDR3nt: TGTGCCAGCTCACTCGACAGGGTGGGACACGAGCAGTACTTC; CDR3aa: CASSLDRVGHEQYF
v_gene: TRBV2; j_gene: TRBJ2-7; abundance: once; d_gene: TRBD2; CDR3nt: TGTGCCAGCAGGACCCCGGGACTAGCGGGAGGATACCACGAGCAGTACTTC; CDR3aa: CASRTPGLAGGYHEQYF
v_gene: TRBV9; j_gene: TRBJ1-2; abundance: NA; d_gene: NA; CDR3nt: TGTGCCAGCAGCGTAGGAGGGGGTAGGGAGTCTAACTATGGCTACACCTTC; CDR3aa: CASSVGGGRESNYGYTF
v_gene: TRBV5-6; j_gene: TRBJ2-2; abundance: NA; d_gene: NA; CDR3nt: TGTGCCAGCAGCTTGGCCCCTCTAAGTTCCGGGGAGCTGTTTTTT; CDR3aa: CASSLAPLSSGELFF
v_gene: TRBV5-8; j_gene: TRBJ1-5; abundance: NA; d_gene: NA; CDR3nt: TGTGCCAGCAGCCCATGGACATCAGCTAGGGAGCCCCAGCATTTT; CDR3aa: CASSPWTSAREPQHF
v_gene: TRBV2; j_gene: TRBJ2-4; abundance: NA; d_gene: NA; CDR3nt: TGTGCCAGCAGCGAAGGACTTCTCCTAGCCAAAAACATTCAGTACTTC; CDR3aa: CASSEGLLLAKNIQYF
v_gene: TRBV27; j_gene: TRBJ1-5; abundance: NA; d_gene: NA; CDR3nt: TGTGCCAGCAGTTTAAACCGAAGACACAGGGATCATCAGCCCCAGCATTTT; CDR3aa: CASSLNRRHRDHQPQHF
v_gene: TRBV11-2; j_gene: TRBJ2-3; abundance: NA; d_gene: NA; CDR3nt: TGTGCCAGCAGCTTATTTCGGGAGAGGACGCAGTATTTT; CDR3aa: CASSLFRERTQYF
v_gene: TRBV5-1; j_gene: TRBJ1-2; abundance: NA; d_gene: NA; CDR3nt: TGCGCCAGCAGCCAAGGACTGAGATCCCTTTACGACAGGGGCTACACCTTC; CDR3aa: CASSQGLRSLYDRGYTF
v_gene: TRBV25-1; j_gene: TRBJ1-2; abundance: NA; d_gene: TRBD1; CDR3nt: TGTGCCAGCAGTGAGACAGGGACACGAGCTAACTATGGCTACACCTTC; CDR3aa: CASSETGTRANYGYTF
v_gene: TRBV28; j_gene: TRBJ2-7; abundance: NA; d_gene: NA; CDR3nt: TGTGCCAGCAGTTTATATCAGACCAGGCCCCAGCCCTACGAGCAGTACTTC; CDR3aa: CASSLYQTRPQPYEQYF
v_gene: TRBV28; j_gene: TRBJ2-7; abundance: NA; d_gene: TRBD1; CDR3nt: TGTGCCAGCGGGACAGGGCGACGCGAGCAGTACTTC; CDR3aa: CASGTGRREQYF
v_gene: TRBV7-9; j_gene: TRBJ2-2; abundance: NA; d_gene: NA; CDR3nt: TGTGCCTCGGCCGAGCTCGCGGGCCCCGGGGAGCTGTTTTTT; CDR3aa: CASAELAGPGELFF
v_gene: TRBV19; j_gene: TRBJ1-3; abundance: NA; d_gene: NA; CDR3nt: TGTGCCAGTAGTCTCGGGATCTCTGGAAACACCATATATTTT; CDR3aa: CASSLGISGNTIYF
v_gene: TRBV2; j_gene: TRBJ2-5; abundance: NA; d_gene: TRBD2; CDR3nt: TGTGCCAGCTCGGCGGGAGGAGAGACCCAGTACTTC; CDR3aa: CASSAGGETQYF
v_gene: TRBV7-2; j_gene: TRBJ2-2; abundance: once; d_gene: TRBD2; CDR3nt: TGTGCCAGCATCCCCCGGGGGGGTCGGGACACCGGGGAGCTGTTTTTT; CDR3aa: CASIPRGGRDTGELFF